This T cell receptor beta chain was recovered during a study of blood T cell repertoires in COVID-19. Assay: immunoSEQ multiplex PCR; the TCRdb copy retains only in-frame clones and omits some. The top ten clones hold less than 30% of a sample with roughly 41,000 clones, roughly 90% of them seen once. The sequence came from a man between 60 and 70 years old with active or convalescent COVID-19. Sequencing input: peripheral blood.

CDR3 coding DNA: TGCGCCAGCAGCCCAAGGGACTCCTCCGGGACGCAGTATTTT. Its protein is CASSPRDSSGTQYF. The J gene is TRBJ2-3, the V gene TRBV5-1, with D perhaps matching TRBD2 (6 bases). CDR3 length: 14 amino acids. Trimming removed 4 bases at V and 9 bases at J, with 18 bases between. The V gene's germline CDR1 is SGHRS and CDR2 YFSETQ.